A single sample is the source of the 22 T cell receptor beta chains below, sequenced in a study of cytomegalovirus exposure and HLA in healthy donors. Clones were read by immunoSEQ multiplex PCR, and TCRdb kept only the in-frame ones, dropping some. Here the sample spans more than 65,000 clones, 90% to 97% being singletons. The sequencing sample was made of PBMCs. The receptors were sampled from a woman aged 18-29 years in good health and CMV-seronegative.

The chain has TRBV10-3 and TRBJ2-7; 9 bases agree with TRBD2. J gave up 5 bases and V 8 bases, and 7 bases lay outside the gene matches. Germline V gives CDR1 ENHRY, CDR2 SYGVKD. The CDR3 is 13 amino acids. In DNA form, the CDR3 reads TGTGCCATCGTACCGCGGGGGGGTGACGAGCAGTACTTC. This translates into CAIVPRGGDEQYF.

The chain uses TRBV6-5 and TRBJ2-1, with D possibly being TRBD2 (6 bases). This CDR3 has 14 amino acids. V was shortened by 6 bases and J by 7 bases, with 16 bases between the two germline ends. Germline lookup yields CDR1 MNHEY and CDR2 SVGAGI. CDR3 region: CASRWRESMNEQFF. Written as DNA, the CDR3 is TGTGCCAGCAGGTGGCGGGAATCGATGAATGAGCAGTTCTTC.

The chain uses TRBV11-2 and TRBJ2-1, with D perhaps TRBD1 (6 bases). Germline assignment: CDR1 SGHAT and CDR2 FQNNGV. The V gene lost 3 bases and the J gene lost 5 bases, with 20 bases spanning the gap. This CDR3 spans 17 amino acids. As DNA, the CDR3 is TGTGCCAGCAGCTTTAGGGGACAAAGCTCGCAAAACAATGAGCAGTTCTTC. This codes for CASSFRGQSSQNNEQFF.

The chain couples TRBV7-9 to TRBJ2-7, with a weak D call TRBD2 (6 bases). Germline CDR1 SEHNR, CDR2 FQNEAQ (reference sequence). The V gene lost 2 bases and the J gene lost 0 bases, with 17 bases spanning the gap. CDR3 length equals 17 residues. Written as DNA, the CDR3 is TGTGCCAGCAGCTTATCAGTCGGCGCGGGATACTCCTACGAGCAGTACTTC. Amino acids: CASSLSVGAGYSYEQYF. The variable domain in full, with the rest retrieved from reference TRBV7-9 and TRBJ2-7, is DTGVSQNPRHKITKRGQNVTFRCDPISEHNRLYWYRQTLGQGPEFLTYFQNEAQLEKSRLLSDRFSAERPKGSFSTLEIQRTEQGDSAMYLCASSLSVGAGYSYEQYFGPGTRLTVT.

The chain joins TRBV5-4 to TRBJ2-3; no clear D gene. From germline, CDR1 is SGHNT and CDR2 YYREEE (reference sequence). CDR3 length: 14 amino acids. V lost 4 bases, J lost 1 base, and 10 bases lay in between. CDR3 nucleotide sequence: TGTGCCAGCAGCCGCGGTTCGGGCACAGATACGCAGTATTTT. Its protein is CASSRGSGTDTQYF.

The chain has TRBV19 and TRBJ2-1; D is possibly TRBD1 (6 bases). Germline V lookup: CDR1 LNHDA, CDR2 SQIVND (reference sequence). V was shortened by 4 bases and J by 1 base, with 11 bases between the two germline ends. The length of the CDR3 is 15 residues. This CDR3 reads CASSRTATSYNEQFF. The CDR3 DNA follows: TGTGCCAGTAGTAGGACAGCGACATCCTACAATGAGCAGTTCTTC. Combining the CDR3 with reference TRBV19 and TRBJ2-1 gives the whole variable domain DGGITQSPKYLFRKEGQNVTLSCEQNLNHDAMYWYRQDPGQGLRLIYYSQIVNDFQKGDIAEGYSVSREKKESFPLTVTSAQKNPTAFYLCASSRTATSYNEQFFGPGTRLTVL.

V usage is TRBV10-2 and J usage is TRBJ2-5, with D perhaps matching TRBD1 (7 bases). CDR1 and CDR2 (germline): WSHSY, SAAADI. Trimming cost V 6 bases and J 1 base, with 12 bases left between them. CDR3 length: 14 amino acids. This CDR3 reads CASSAGTAQETQYF. In nucleotides, the CDR3 is TGCGCCAGCAGCGCGGGGACAGCCCAAGAGACCCAGTACTTC.

Here the CDR3 DNA reads TGCGCCAGCAGCCAGGACGCGGGAGCCCCAAGCGATGAGCAGTTCTTC. As protein: CASSQDAGAPSDEQFF. The chain recombines TRBV4-1 with TRBJ2-1, with 7 bases lining up with TRBD2. The CDR3 is made up of 16 amino acids. J gave up 8 bases and V 3 bases, and 13 bases lay outside the gene matches. The germline V gene encodes CDR1 MGHRA and CDR2 YSYEKL.

For the CDR3, the DNA is TGTGCCAGCAGCGTAGCTACGGACAGACCTAACTATGGCTACACCTTC. It encodes CASSVATDRPNYGYTF. The rearrangement joins TRBV9 to TRBJ1-2, with D possibly matching TRBD1 (6 bases). This CDR3 comprises 16 residues. V was clipped by 0 bases and J by 0 bases, with 12 bases between them. CDR1 and CDR2 (germline): SGDLS, YYNGEE. The variable domain in full, completed from reference TRBV9 and TRBJ1-2, reads DSGVTQTPKHLITATGQRVTLRCSPRSGDLSVYWYQQSLDQGLQFLIQYYNGEERAKGNILERFSAQQFPDLHSELNLSSLELGDSALYFCASSVATDRPNYGYTFGSGTRLTVV.

The chain uses TRBV5-1 and TRBJ2-3; 7 bases match TRBD1. Germline trimming cut 4 bases from V and 6 bases from J; bases unmatched to any gene: 8. CDR1 and CDR2 (germline): SGHRS, YFSETQ. The CDR3 totals 14 residues. CDR3 sequence: CASSLTGSGDTQYF. The CDR3 coding sequence is TGCGCCAGCAGCCTGACAGGGTCCGGGGATACGCAGTATTTT.

V and J are TRBV7-2 and TRBJ2-7, with 15 bases identical to TRBD2. CDR1 and CDR2 from the germline V gene are SGHTA and FQGNSA. The CDR3 runs 18 residues. J lost 2 bases, V lost 4 bases, and 9 bases had no gene match. The chain's CDR3 is CASSSSRGTSGRPYEQYF. CDR3 sequence (DNA): TGTGCCAGCAGCTCATCTCGGGGGACTAGCGGGAGGCCCTACGAGCAGTACTTC.

This chain joins TRBV5-5 and TRBJ2-7, with 12 positions matching TRBD1. There are 16 residues in the CDR3. J gave up 5 bases and V 2 bases, and 8 bases lay outside the gene matches. CDR1 SGHKS and CDR2 YYEKEE come from the germline V gene (reference sequence). This CDR3 is CASSFHRDRGLHEQYF. CDR3 bases: TGTGCCAGCAGCTTTCATCGGGACAGGGGGCTTCACGAGCAGTACTTC.

The V call is TRBV6-5, the J call TRBJ2-1; 8 positions agree with TRBD2. CDR3 length equals 13 residues. The germline CDR1 and CDR2 sequences are MNHEY and SVGAGI. The V segment lost 5 bases and the J segment 12 bases; nucleotides outside the gene matches: 9. The CDR3 reads CASSATGGRTQFF. In DNA form, the CDR3 reads TGTGCCAGCAGTGCTACGGGCGGGAGGACGCAGTTCTTC.

V usage is TRBV18 and J usage is TRBJ1-1, with D unclear. This CDR3 has 13 amino acids. Looked up from germline, CDR1 is KGHSH and CDR2 is LQKENI. V was trimmed by 5 bases and J by 10 bases, leaving 17 bases between them. Written as DNA, the CDR3 is TGTGCCAGCTCAAGGGTGGAGCGGGCGATAGCTTTCTTT. This encodes CASSRVERAIAFF.

V is TRBV18 and J is TRBJ1-6; no clear D. V was cut by 4 bases and J by 7 bases, with 11 bases left in between. Germline V gene data show CDR1 as KGHSH and CDR2 as LQKENI. The CDR3 sequence is 14 residues long. DNA for the CDR3: TGTGCCAGCTCACGGGAGGGAGTGAATTCACCCCTCCACTTT. As protein: CASSREGVNSPLHF.

V usage is TRBV6-5 and J usage is TRBJ2-1; 12 bases match TRBD2. CDR3 size: 15 residues. With V trimmed by 6 bases and J by 4 bases, 4 bases remained unmatched. From germline, CDR1 is MNHEY and CDR2 SVGAGI. The CDR3 bases are TGTGCCAGCAGGGTGACTAGCGGGGGATACAATGAGCAGTTCTTC. It is translated as CASRVTSGGYNEQFF.

This chain joins TRBV14 and TRBJ2-1; D ambiguous. Germline CDR1 SGHDN, CDR2 FVKESK. The CDR3 loop spans 15 amino acids. Trimming took off 5 bases at V and 6 bases at J, with 17 bases between the two ends. CDR3 amino acids: CASSAKRDWFNEQFF. CDR3 nucleotides: TGTGCCAGCAGCGCGAAAAGAGACTGGTTCAATGAGCAGTTCTTC.

The chain has TRBV7-8 and TRBJ2-3, with D perhaps matching TRBD1 (5 bases). Germline lookup yields CDR1 SGHVS and CDR2 FQNEAQ. The CDR3 sequence is 16 residues long. V was pared by 5 bases and J by 6 bases, with 21 bases between. The CDR3 region is CASSHAGHRVGDTQYF. DNA of the CDR3: TGTGCCAGCAGCCATGCCGGACATCGGGTAGGGGATACGCAGTATTTT.

This clone was counted once. CDR3 residues: CASSPVGGSSGNTIYF. As DNA, the CDR3 is TGCGCCAGCAGCCCCGTGGGGGGTAGCTCTGGAAACACCATATATTTT. V is TRBV5-1 and J is TRBJ1-3; a weak D match, TRBD1 (5 bases). Trimming cost V 4 bases and J 0 bases, with 14 bases left between them. The CDR3 length is 16 residues. Looked up from germline, CDR1 is SGHRS and CDR2 is YFSETQ.

The chain recombines TRBV15 with TRBJ2-3, with D possibly being TRBD1 (5 bases). CDR3 size: 13 residues. The germline V and J ends were trimmed by 6 bases and 4 bases, with 11 bases remaining between them. The V gene's germline CDR1 is LNHNV and CDR2 YYDKDF (reference sequence). The DNA for the CDR3 is TGTGCCACCAGAAAACAGGTTTCAGATACGCAGTATTTT. It codes for CATRKQVSDTQYF.

The CDR3 coding sequence is TGTGCCAGCAGCTTAACAGCAGGGTGGAACACTGAAGCTTTCTTT. Amino acids: CASSLTAGWNTEAFF. The gene calls are TRBV7-8 and TRBJ1-1, with D perhaps matching TRBD1 (5 bases). Trimming removed 2 bases at V and 1 base at J, with 11 bases between. The germline CDR1 and CDR2 sequences are SGHVS and FQNEAQ. The CDR3 is 15 residues long.

This clone has a handful of counts. This chain joins TRBV10-1 and TRBJ2-1, with 9 bases fitting TRBD2. Trimming cost V 3 bases and J 6 bases; bases outside gene matches: 6. Germline values: CDR1 WNHNN, CDR2 SYGVQD (reference sequence). The CDR3 has 15 residues. The CDR3 loop reads CASSEQLAGSNEQFF. CDR3 DNA sequence: TGCGCCAGCAGTGAACAACTAGCGGGTAGCAATGAGCAGTTCTTC.